The 31 T cell receptor beta chains below come from one sample, sequenced in a study of human T cells and chemical hapten exposure. Using its own MiXCR run on the RACE reads, TCRdb lists one record per CDR3 protein. The table lists around 62,000 distinct CDR3 sequences, around 6.6% of them singletons. Time point noted: pre-sensitization, week 0. This sample's treatment: therapeutic diphenylcyclopropenone sensitization with weekly scalp DPC. Specimen: whole blood, collected in connection with sensitization to the hapten diphenylcyclopropenone (DPC). These receptors were collected from a woman between 25 and 40 years old with alopecia areata. Some clones in this sample may be carry-over from other donors' samples.

This clonotype was detected only a few times. This rearrangement joins TRBV13 to TRBJ2-5, with 8 bases matching TRBD1. The germline V gene encodes CDR1 PRHDT and CDR2 FYEKMQ (reference sequence). V was clipped by 5 bases and J by 3 bases; unmatched bases: 8. The CDR3 loop spans 15 amino acids. The CDR3 is CASSTGTGREETQYF. CDR3 nucleotides: TGTGCCAGCAGCACCGGGACAGGTCGGGAAGAGACCCAGTACTTC.

At least ten counts were recorded for this clonotype. This chain joins TRBV7-9 and TRBJ1-1; weak D call: TRBD1 (5 bases). Germline V gives CDR1 SEHNR, CDR2 FQNEAQ (reference sequence). Trimming removed 8 bases at V and 2 bases at J, with 12 bases between. The CDR3 is 13 amino acids. The CDR3 nucleotides read TGTGCCAGCGGGTCAGGGCTCAACACTGAAGCTTTCTTT. Translation gives CASGSGLNTEAFF. Using reference TRBV7-9 and TRBJ1-1 for the parts outside the CDR3, the full variable domain is DTGVSQNPRHKITKRGQNVTFRCDPISEHNRLYWYRQTLGQGPEFLTYFQNEAQLEKSRLLSDRFSAERPKGSFSTLEIQRTEQGDSAMYLCASGSGLNTEAFFGQGTRLTVV.

This chain uses TRBV19 with TRBJ1-2; possibly TRBD1 for D (6 bases). V lost 1 base to trimming and J lost 1 base, with 13 bases between them. The V gene's germline CDR1 is LNHDA and CDR2 SQIVND (reference sequence). This CDR3 is built from 16 residues. CDR3: CASSIGGTLLNYGYTF. CDR3 coding DNA: TGTGCCAGTAGTATAGGAGGGACACTCCTTAACTATGGCTACACCTTC.

This clonotype was observed many times. The chain combines TRBV5-1 with TRBJ2-7, with 11 bases fitting TRBD2. The CDR3 is 16 residues long. CDR1 is SGHRS, CDR2 YFSETQ, per germline. V was clipped by 0 bases and J by 7 bases; unmatched bases: 9. The DNA for the CDR3 is TGCGCCAGCAGCTTGGCAAGACTAGCGGGGCTGGAAGAGCAGTACTTC. It encodes CASSLARLAGLEEQYF.

This clonotype was found many times. The V gene is TRBV12-3 or TRBV12-4, the J gene TRBJ1-1, with 10 bases aligning to TRBD1. The CDR3 contains 15 residues. The trim removed 6 bases at V and 4 bases at J, leaving 8 bases unmatched. For the CDR3, the DNA is TGTGCCAGCAGAGGGACAGGGGAGGGTCCCACTGAAGCTTTCTTT. Translated, it gives CASRGTGEGPTEAFF.

Ten or more counts support this clonotype. This sequence joins TRBV2 and TRBJ1-2; D may be TRBD1 (5 bases). Trimming cost V 6 bases and J 4 bases, with 9 bases left between them. The CDR3 has 12 residues. From germline, CDR1 is SNHLY and CDR2 FYNNEI. The CDR3 loop reads CASRWGIYGYTF. CDR3 nucleotides: TGTGCCAGCAGATGGGGCATCTATGGCTACACCTTC.

This clonotype has a handful of counts. The gene calls are TRBV25-1 and TRBJ1-5, with 9 bases identical to TRBD1. There are 14 residues in the CDR3. V lost 3 bases and J lost 7; bases outside the gene matches: 4. Per the germline V gene, CDR1 is MGHDK and CDR2 is SYGVNS. The CDR3 sequence: CASSEGQGVQPQHF. The CDR3, as DNA: TGTGCCAGCAGTGAGGGACAGGGTGTCCAGCCCCAGCATTTT.

The table lists this clonotype with many counts. The rearrangement links TRBV2 to TRBJ2-1, with 15 bases lining up with TRBD2. Germline CDR1 SNHLY, CDR2 FYNNEI. This CDR3 is 15 amino acids long. With V trimmed by 6 bases and J by 8 bases, 5 bases remained unmatched. Written as DNA, the CDR3 is TGTGCCAGCAGGATCGGACTAGCGGGGGGGCATGAGCAGTTCTTC. This translates into CASRIGLAGGHEQFF.

This clonotype was observed many times. The chain couples TRBV20-1 to TRBJ2-1; tentative D call: TRBD2 (5 bases). Germline-derived CDR1 and CDR2 are DFQATT and SNEGSKA (reference sequence). The CDR3 contains 15 residues. V was trimmed by 3 bases and J by 1 base, leaving 13 bases between them. The CDR3, as DNA: TGCAGTGCTAGGGCCTACAGCGGTTCCTACAATGAGCAGTTCTTC. Translated, it gives CSARAYSGSYNEQFF.

V and J are TRBV25-1 and TRBJ2-7; possible D gene TRBD2, 6 bases. This CDR3 comprises 14 residues. Germline loops: CDR1 MGHDK, CDR2 SYGVNS. V was trimmed by 3 bases and J by 3 bases, leaving 12 bases between them. DNA for the CDR3: TGTGCCAGCAGTGAGAAGCGGGTCCGCTACGAGCAGTACTTC. Its protein product is CASSEKRVRYEQYF.

The chain couples TRBV12-3 or TRBV12-4 to TRBJ1-2; tentative D call: TRBD1 (6 bases). Trimming removed 6 bases from V and 7 bases from J, with 21 bases in between. The CDR3 is made up of 15 amino acids. CDR3 in amino acids: CASSSLAAGASGYTF. The CDR3 DNA follows: TGTGCCAGCAGCTCCTTGGCGGCGGGGGCTAGTGGCTACACCTTC.

This clonotype was seen just once. The V gene is TRBV12-3 or TRBV12-4, the J gene TRBJ2-2; 15 positions agree with TRBD2. Losses at the gene ends were 6 bases for V and 6 bases for J; bases not matched to a gene: 8. The CDR3 length is 17 residues. The DNA of the CDR3 is TGTGCCAGCAGCCCCGGACTAGCGGGGGGGTCCCCCGGGGAGCTGTTTTTT. Protein: CASSPGLAGGSPGELFF.

This clonotype was seen at least ten times. The chain has TRBV18 and TRBJ1-2, with 9 bases aligning to TRBD1. The CDR3 consists of 13 residues. J was trimmed by 8 bases and V by 5 bases; bases with no gene match: 6. Germline loops: CDR1 KGHSH, CDR2 LQKENI. CDR3 sequence reads: CASSVGQGIGYTF. In nucleotides, the CDR3 is TGTGCCAGCTCAGTGGGACAGGGTATCGGCTACACCTTC.

Details on this clonotype: This sequence may be a read error, since a much larger clone differs from it by one base. J is TRBJ2-7 and V is TRBV6-5; D is possibly TRBD2 (6 bases). Between the trimmed V and J ends, which lost 5 bases and 5 bases, there was a span of 22 bases. CDR3 size: 16 residues. The germline CDR1 and CDR2 sequences are MNHEY and SVGAGI. CDR3 in amino acids: CASSEIHRGSEHEQYF. Written as DNA, the CDR3 is TGTGCCAGCAGTGAAATCCATCGGGGGAGTGAACACGAGCAGTACTTC.

This clonotype was counted at least ten times. The chain combines TRBV5-4 with TRBJ1-1, with D unclear. This CDR3 spans 16 amino acids. V was pared by 0 bases and J by 0 bases, with 12 bases between. From germline, CDR1 is SGHNT and CDR2 YYREEE (reference sequence). The CDR3 loop is CASSLVRNVMNTEAFF. The CDR3 coding sequence is TGTGCCAGCAGCTTGGTACGGAACGTTATGAACACTGAAGCTTTCTTT. Together with reference TRBV5-4 and TRBJ1-1, the CDR3 gives the full variable domain: ETGVTQSPTHLIKTRGQQVTLRCSSQSGHNTVSWYQQALGQGPQFIFQYYREEENGRGNFPPRFSGLQFPNYSSELNVNALELDDSALYLCASSLVRNVMNTEAFFGQGTRLTVV.

In its sample, this clonotype was seen many times. This chain connects TRBV3-1 to TRBJ2-2; D gene unclear. The germline V and J ends were trimmed by 1 base and 1 base, with 4 bases remaining between them. CDR3 size: 14 residues. Per the germline V gene, CDR1 is LGHDT and CDR2 is YNNKEL (reference sequence). Here the CDR3 DNA reads TGTGCCAGCAGCCAAGCGGAGAACACCGGGGAGCTGTTTTTT. It codes for CASSQAENTGELFF.

This clonotype came up many times. The rearrangement links TRBV7-3 to TRBJ2-2; D uncertain. The CDR3 consists of 14 residues. In germline, CDR1 is SGHTA, CDR2 FQGTGA. The ends were cut back, 1 base at V and 1 base at J, with 4 bases in the middle. CDR3 protein: CASSLMENTGELFF. In DNA form, the CDR3 reads TGTGCCAGCAGCTTAATGGAGAACACCGGGGAGCTGTTTTTT.

This clonotype was found many times. J is TRBJ2-7 and V is TRBV30, with 10 bases identical to TRBD1. Germline-derived CDR1 and CDR2 are GTSNPN and SVGIG (reference sequence). CDR3 length: 13 amino acids. Trimming took 2 bases from V and 4 from J; bases not matched to a gene: 2. The CDR3 sequence: CAWSLDRGYEQYF. CDR3 bases: TGTGCCTGGAGTTTGGACAGGGGGTACGAGCAGTACTTC.

This clonotype was seen repeatedly, ten times or more. The chain has TRBV6-2 or TRBV6-3 and TRBJ2-2, with D maybe TRBD2 (5 bases). The germline V gene encodes CDR1 MNHEY and CDR2 SVGEGT. Trimming left V 2 bases short and J 7 bases short, with 11 bases between. This CDR3 comprises 14 residues. The chain's CDR3 is CASSYRPDYGELFF. In DNA, the CDR3 is TGTGCCAGCAGTTACCGTCCTGACTACGGGGAGCTGTTTTTT.

This clonotype occurred many times. The genes are TRBV6-5 and TRBJ1-1, with D possibly TRBD1 on 5 matching bases. Per the germline V gene, CDR1 is MNHEY and CDR2 is SVGAGI. The CDR3 consists of 18 residues. V shed 4 bases and J shed 4 bases, with 25 bases lying between them. The CDR3 region is CASSSRLNTRGASTEAFF. CDR3 in DNA: TGTGCCAGCAGTTCGCGACTTAACACGAGGGGCGCCTCCACTGAAGCTTTCTTT.

This clonotype was found many times. J is TRBJ1-5 and V is TRBV7-8; TRBD1 might be the D (5 bases). Germline V gene lookup returns CDR1 SGHVS and CDR2 FQNEAQ. The CDR3 length is 15 residues. The V and J ends lost 5 bases and 3 bases respectively, with 14 bases between them. This CDR3 reads CASSPGAGTNQPQHF. CDR3 sequence (DNA): TGTGCCAGCAGCCCAGGAGCAGGGACCAATCAGCCCCAGCATTTT.

This chain uses TRBV7-9 with TRBJ1-5, with TRBD1 as a possible D gene (6 bases). V was pared by 5 bases and J by 4 bases, with 9 bases between. This CDR3 is built from 13 residues. Germline CDR1 reads SEHNR; CDR2 reads FQNEAQ (reference sequence). This CDR3 reads CASSTQGNQPQHF. Written as DNA, the CDR3 is TGTGCCAGCAGCACACAGGGTAATCAGCCCCAGCATTTT.

This sequence joins TRBV11-1 and TRBJ2-5; 7 bases fit TRBD2. Per the germline V gene, CDR1 is SGHAT and CDR2 is FQDESV (reference sequence). This CDR3 region has 16 residues. With V trimmed by 6 bases and J by 3 bases, 13 bases remained unmatched. The chain's CDR3 is CASRQGWGGIEETQYF. CDR3 sequence (DNA): TGTGCCAGCAGACAAGGTTGGGGGGGAATAGAAGAGACCCAGTACTTC.

Ten or more counts support this clonotype. This chain joins TRBV6-5 and TRBJ2-7; a possible D gene is TRBD2 (7 bases). Deletions cut 0 bases from V and 7 bases from J, with 13 bases between. The V gene's germline CDR1 is MNHEY and CDR2 SVGAGI. This CDR3 has 14 residues. CDR3 amino acids: CASSYSRGGREQYF. In DNA form, the CDR3 reads TGTGCCAGCAGTTACTCGAGGGGGGGGCGGGAGCAGTACTTC.

Many counts were recorded for this clonotype. V and J are TRBV5-6 and TRBJ1-1; 8 nucleotides match TRBD1. V was pared by 2 bases and J by 10 bases, with 10 bases of the junction left unmatched. CDR1 and CDR2 (germline): SGHDT, YYEEEE. The CDR3 totals 14 residues. The CDR3 sequence is CASSFLQGVPRAFF. CDR3 coding DNA: TGTGCCAGCAGCTTCTTACAGGGGGTTCCCAGAGCTTTCTTT.

This clonotype was recorded many times. CDR3 nucleotide sequence: TGTGCCAGCAGCCAAGGGACAGGAGGAGATACGCAGTATTTT. Translating it yields CASSQGTGGDTQYF. The chain uses TRBV3-1 and TRBJ2-3; 7 bases line up with TRBD1. J gave up 5 bases and V 1 base, and 3 bases lay outside the gene matches. CDR3 size: 14 residues. Germline CDR1 LGHDT, CDR2 YNNKEL (reference sequence).

This clonotype was counted a few times. This chain joins TRBV6-1 and TRBJ1-4; D is ambiguous. V was shortened by 8 bases and J by 0 bases, with 13 bases between the two germline ends. CDR3 length: 15 residues. Germline loops: CDR1 MNHNS, CDR2 SASEGT. CDR3 DNA sequence: TGTGCCAGCTCCCTGGAGGGAGCAACTAATGAAAAACTGTTTTTT. It yields the protein CASSLEGATNEKLFF.

The chain recombines TRBV7-6 with TRBJ1-2, with D perhaps TRBD1 (5 bases). V lost 5 bases, J lost 0 bases, and 13 bases lay in between. The CDR3 length is 15 residues. Germline lookup yields CDR1 SGHVS and CDR2 FNYEAQ. CDR3 protein: CASSPTVQPNYGYTF. CDR3 DNA: TGTGCCAGCAGCCCGACAGTCCAACCTAACTATGGCTACACCTTC.

This clonotype has ten or more counts. The V gene is TRBV12-3 or TRBV12-4, the J gene TRBJ1-4; D is undetermined. V dropped 6 bases and J dropped 7 bases, with 15 bases sitting between them. The CDR3 sequence is 14 residues long. The CDR3 reads CASRQSGAGEKLFF. For the CDR3, the DNA is TGTGCCAGCAGGCAAAGTGGAGCGGGTGAAAAACTGTTTTTT.

This clonotype occurred many times. An end of the junction differs from the germline gene, which may be a read error. CDR3 DNA: TGTGCTAGCAGCTTAGAAGGAGGCCTTATAGAGACCCAGTACTTC. Its translation: CASSLEGGLIETQYF. V is TRBV7-7 and J is TRBJ2-5; D may be TRBD2 (5 bases). The germline gives CDR1 SSHAT, CDR2 FNYEAQ (reference sequence). This CDR3 comprises 15 residues.

This chain uses TRBV14 with TRBJ1-1; 12 bases align to TRBD1. Germline V CDR1 and CDR2: SGHDN, FVKESK. This CDR3 comprises 17 residues. V lost 2 bases, J lost 5 bases, and 9 bases stayed unmatched. The CDR3 here is CASSQRPGQGAMTEAFF. The CDR3, as DNA: TGTGCCAGCAGCCAACGGCCGGGACAGGGGGCGATGACTGAAGCTTTCTTT.